This is a list of T cell receptor beta chains from one sample in a study of a mutant IDH1 vaccine in newly diagnosed glioma. Profiling relied on immunoSEQ multiplex PCR, and the TCRdb table lists in-frame clones only, not all of them. Of roughly 60,000 clones listed, roughly four fifths are singletons. No antigen has been assigned to these receptors. The sequences come from PBMCs, collected from a glioma patient whose treatment included an IDH1 peptide vaccine. The receptor source for this set is a man aged 35 to 55 with glioma. The CDR3 runs from the conserved cysteine through the conserved F or W. A D gene is named only where the DNA matches it firmly. Clone size is stated in some rows and not others, as once, few, many or a class when expanded.

d_gene	v_gene	abundance	j_gene	CDR3nt	CDR3aa
-	TRBV11-3	-	TRBJ2-1	TGTGCCAGCAGCTTAGGCGCTCCTTCCTACAATGAGCAGTTCTTC	CASSLGAPSYNEQFF
-	TRBV28	-	TRBJ2-2	TGTGCCAGCAATGTCGCGAACACCGGGGAGCTGTTTTTT	CASNVANTGELFF
-	TRBV6-5	-	TRBJ1-3	TGTGCCAGCAGCTCTTGGACAGCTGGAAACACCATATATTTT	CASSSWTAGNTIYF
-	TRBV6-4	once	TRBJ1-2	TGTGCCAGCAGTGCCTGGTCAGGAGGCTACACCTTC	CASSAWSGGYTF
-	TRBV11-1	-	TRBJ1-1	TGTGCCAGCAGCCATGGGGACGGCAGAGAAGCTTTCTTT	CASSHGDGREAFF
TRBD1	TRBV18	once	TRBJ2-5	TGTGCCAGCTCACCGCCTAACAGGGGGCTACGAGAGACCCAGTACTTC	CASSPPNRGLRETQYF
-	TRBV5-4	-	TRBJ1-6	TGTGCCAGCAGCTTGAAAAGGGGTGGGCAGAACAATTCACCCCTCCACTTT	CASSLKRGGQNNSPLHF
TRBD2	TRBV19	-	TRBJ2-5	TGTGCCAGTAGTACCGGGACTAGCGGGAGGGAGACCCAGTACTTC	CASSTGTSGRETQYF
TRBD1	TRBV28	-	TRBJ1-5	TGTGCCAGCACCTTAGGGGCCGGTCGGACAGGGCGCAATCAGCCCCAGCATTTT	CASTLGAGRTGRNQPQHF
TRBD2	TRBV6-5	medium-sized	TRBJ2-2	TGTGCCAGCAGTCCTAGCGGGGGGCACACCGGGGAGCTGTTTTTT	CASSPSGGHTGELFF
TRBD1	TRBV7-2	-	TRBJ2-2	TGTGCCAGCAGCTTCTCAGGGGGTACCGGGGAGCTGTTTTTT	CASSFSGGTGELFF
TRBD2	TRBV29-1	-	TRBJ2-7	TGCAGCGTTGAAGGGTTAGCGGGACCTTCCTACGAGCAGTACTTC	CSVEGLAGPSYEQYF
-	TRBV5-1	-	TRBJ2-7	TGCGCCAGCAGTCGTAACAGCTACGAGCAGTACTTC	CASSRNSYEQYF
TRBD2	TRBV5-5	-	TRBJ2-3	TGTGCCAGCAGCTTGCGGGCGGGAGTCGGGGATACGCAGTATTTT	CASSLRAGVGDTQYF
-	TRBV6-6	-	TRBJ1-2	TGTGCCAGCAACCCCGGGGGCTCTAACTATGGCTACACCTTC	CASNPGGSNYGYTF
-	TRBV19	-	TRBJ1-5	TGTGCCAGTAGGGACAGAAGTAAGGGCAATCAGCCCCAGCATTTT	CASRDRSKGNQPQHF
TRBD1	TRBV7-9	-	TRBJ1-2	TGTGCCAGCAGCTTCGGACAGGGGATGGGCGCCTTC	CASSFGQGMGAF
-	TRBV11-2	-	TRBJ1-2	TGTGCCAGCAGCTTAGTGGGGGATGGCTACACCTTC	CASSLVGDGYTF
-	TRBV5-6	few	TRBJ1-2	TGTGCCAGCAGCGCAACCACAGTATATGGCTACACCTTC	CASSATTVYGYTF
-	TRBV4-2	-	TRBJ2-1	TGTGCCAGCAGCCAAGGCAGTAGGGTGACGAGCTACAATGAGCAGTTCTTC	CASSQGSRVTSYNEQFF
-	TRBV27	-	TRBJ1-2	TGTGCCAGCAGTTTTTCCCCAGCAAGGATGCATGACTACACCTTC	CASSFSPARMHDYTF
-	TRBV10-1	-	TRBJ2-1	TGCGCCAGCGGCGGAGGGGGCTACAATGAGCAGTTCTTC	CASGGGGYNEQFF
TRBD1	TRBV7-2	few	TRBJ1-5	TGTGCCAGCAGCTTGGGGACAGGGAGAGGGAGTCAGCCCCAGCATTTT	CASSLGTGRGSQPQHF
-	TRBV7-8	-	TRBJ2-5	TGTGCCAGCAGCTTAGGATCCAGGAACCAAGAGACCCAGTACTTC	CASSLGSRNQETQYF
TRBD2	TRBV10-3	-	TRBJ2-1	TGTGCCACTCGGACTAGCGGGTCCAATGAGCAGTTCTTC	CATRTSGSNEQFF
-	TRBV6-5	-	TRBJ1-6	TGTGCCATCCCGCCGGGTGATAATTCACCCCTCCACTTT	CAIPPGDNSPLHF
TRBD1	TRBV6-7	-	TRBJ1-5	TGTGCCAGCAGTCGGACAGGAGGCAATCAGCCCCAGCATTTT	CASSRTGGNQPQHF
TRBD2	TRBV28	-	TRBJ2-1	TGTGCCAGCAGTTTGTATAGGACTAGCGGGTCCAATGAGCAGTTCTTC	CASSLYRTSGSNEQFF
TRBD2	TRBV11-2	-	TRBJ2-5	TGTGCCAGCAGCTCTTCAGGACTAGCGGTACAAGAGACCCAGTACTTC	CASSSSGLAVQETQYF
-	TRBV7-2	-	TRBJ1-5	TGTGCCAGCTCTTATAAAGGGGCCTATAGCAATCAGCCCCAGCATTTT	CASSYKGAYSNQPQHF
-	TRBV6-5	-	TRBJ1-3	TGTGCCAGCAGATCCTCTGGAAACACCATATATTTT	CASRSSGNTIYF
-	TRBV7-8	-	TRBJ2-1	TGTGCCAGCAGCCGTTATACCAATGAGCAGTTCTTC	CASSRYTNEQFF
-	TRBV18	-	TRBJ2-7	TGTGCCAGCTCCTCTGGGGTGGGCCAGAACTACGAGCAGTACTTC	CASSSGVGQNYEQYF
-	TRBV6-1	few	TRBJ1-2	TGTGCCAGCAGTGACCCCGTGAGGCTTAACTATGGCTACACCTTC	CASSDPVRLNYGYTF
-	TRBV7-2	-	TRBJ2-1	TGTGCCAGCAGCTTACGGGCAGGTCAATACTCCTACAATGAGCAGTTCTTC	CASSLRAGQYSYNEQFF
-	TRBV2	once	TRBJ2-1	TGTGCCAGCGCCCTGGTGGACAATGAGCAGTTCTTC	CASALVDNEQFF
-	TRBV6-1	-	TRBJ1-5	TGTGCCGGCCATCGGACATATAGCAATCAGCCCCAGCATTTT	CAGHRTYSNQPQHF
-	TRBV6-5	-	TRBJ2-7	TGTGCCAGCATCCTCGACAGGCAGGCCTACGAGCAGTACTTC	CASILDRQAYEQYF
-	TRBV6-1	-	TRBJ1-3	TGTGCCAGCAGTGAGGGGGATTACGCTGGAAACACCATATATTTT	CASSEGDYAGNTIYF
-	TRBV27	-	TRBJ2-7	TGTGCCAGCAGTTTTGACAAATCCTACGAGCAGTACTTC	CASSFDKSYEQYF
TRBD1	TRBV15	-	TRBJ1-1	TGTGCCACCAGCAGGGGACAGGTGAACACTGAAGCTTTCTTT	CATSRGQVNTEAFF
-	TRBV18	-	TRBJ1-2	TGTGCCAGCTCACCACCAACACGGACAGTGGACTATGGCTACACCTTC	CASSPPTRTVDYGYTF
TRBD1	TRBV7-2	-	TRBJ2-4	TGTGCCAGCAGCTTAGTACAGGGGTTAGCCAAAAACATTCAGTACTTC	CASSLVQGLAKNIQYF
TRBD2	TRBV11-1	-	TRBJ2-5	TGTGCCAGCACCCTAGGGAGACTAGCGGAAGAGACCCAGTACTTC	CASTLGRLAEETQYF
TRBD2	TRBV7-2	-	TRBJ2-1	TGTGCCAGCAGCTCACGGACTAGCGGGGGGAGCTCCTACAATGAGCAGTTCTTC	CASSSRTSGGSSYNEQFF
-	TRBV27	-	TRBJ2-2	TGTGCCAGCAGTCGTGGTCAGAACCCCGGGGAGCTGTTTTTT	CASSRGQNPGELFF
TRBD2	TRBV7-7	-	TRBJ2-1	TGTGCTAGCAGCCCCACGACTAGCGGGAGCTACAATGAGCAGTTCTTC	CASSPTTSGSYNEQFF
TRBD2	TRBV30	-	TRBJ2-1	TGTGCCTGGACCCCGGGTAGCGGGACCTACAATGAGCAGTTCTTC	CAWTPGSGTYNEQFF
-	TRBV15	-	TRBJ2-7	TGTGCCACCAGCAGAGATCTCCCAGGGAAAACCTACGAGCAGTACTTC	CATSRDLPGKTYEQYF
-	TRBV27	once	TRBJ2-3	TGTGCCAGCAGTTCATATTGGGGGACAGATACGCAGTATTTT	CASSSYWGTDTQYF
TRBD1	TRBV7-9	-	TRBJ2-5	TGTGCCAGCGGGGACAGTAAAATTCAAGAGACCCAGTACTTC	CASGDSKIQETQYF
TRBD2	TRBV30	once	TRBJ2-1	TGTGCCTGGATAGGCGGGAGGGATTACAATGAGCAGTTCTTC	CAWIGGRDYNEQFF
-	TRBV10-3	-	TRBJ2-7	TGTGCCATCAGTGAGGAACGGAGGGCCGCCTACGAGCAGTACTTC	CAISEERRAAYEQYF
-	TRBV14	-	TRBJ2-1	TGTGCCAGCAGCCAAGAAGTCGGGGGGCAGTTCTTC	CASSQEVGGQFF